A selection of T cell receptor beta chains follows, all from one sample in a study of neoadjuvant anti-PD-1 for oral cavity cancer. The repertoire was sequenced with immunoSEQ multiplex PCR; TCRdb's copy has only in-frame clones and lacks some. The repertoire has about 10,000 clones, roughly 61% of them found once; the top ten carry roughly 8%. Sequencing used tumor tissue, obtained after nivolumab (anti-PD-1) treatment. The receptors come from a person between 40 and 80 years old with oral cavity squamous cell carcinoma. CDR3s include the opening cysteine and the closing phenylalanine or tryptophan. The D gene is left open where the match is weak. The listing skips clone size in some rows; elsewhere it reads once, few, many or a size class.

TRBV18	21	TRBD1	TRBJ2-6	-	TGTGCCAGCTCACCACTCGTGTTCGGGACAGGGGCGCTTCCTCTGGCCAACGTCCTGACTTTC	CASSPLVFGTGALPLANVLTF
TRBV28	15	-	TRBJ2-3	-	TGTGCCAGCATCCCCCTACTTTCTAGCACAGATACGCAGTATTTT	CASIPLLSSTDTQYF
TRBV18	13	-	TRBJ1-3	-	TGTGCCAGCTCACTGGGGTCTGGAAACACCATATATTTT	CASSLGSGNTIYF
TRBV12-1	12	-	TRBJ2-7	few	TGTGCCAGCAGCTTTGGGGGGACAGCACTGTACTTC	CASSFGGTALYF
TRBV5-4	14	-	TRBJ1-2	-	TGTGCCAGCAGCTTGGAGGGGACCATACTTGGCTACACCTTC	CASSLEGTILGYTF
TRBV15	19	-	TRBJ1-6	-	TGTGCCACCAGCAGAGATCGGTGGCAGGGGAGCTCCTATAATTCACCCCTCCACTTT	CATSRDRWQGSSYNSPLHF
TRBV20-1	11	-	TRBJ1-1	-	TGCAGTGCTGGGGGACCCCAGGAAGCTTTCTTT	CSAGGPQEAFF
TRBV28	14	TRBD1	TRBJ2-7	-	TGTGCCAGCACCACCGGGACAGGTCTTTACGAGCAGTACTTC	CASTTGTGLYEQYF
TRBV5-4	13	TRBD1	TRBJ1-1	-	TGTGCCAGCAGCTTAACAGGGGGAACTGAAGCTTTCTTT	CASSLTGGTEAFF
TRBV12-5	17	TRBD1	TRBJ1-4	-	TGTGCTAGTGGTTTGGGGACAGGGAGTTTAGCTAATGAAAAACTGTTTTTT	CASGLGTGSLANEKLFF
TRBV9	13	-	TRBJ2-3	-	TGTGCCAGCAGCGCCGAGGGGGGGCGCACGCAGTATTTT	CASSAEGGRTQYF
TRBV19	15	-	TRBJ2-1	-	TGTGCCAGTAGTATTGGGCCCGGGGTAGGGAATGAGCAGTTCTTC	CASSIGPGVGNEQFF
TRBV6-5	15	TRBD2	TRBJ2-2	-	TGTGCCAGCAGCCAAGCGGGGGGGAACACCGGGGAGCTGTTTTTT	CASSQAGGNTGELFF
TRBV20-1	11	-	TRBJ2-1	-	TGCAGTGCGCGCGGGTACAATGAGCAGTTCTTC	CSARGYNEQFF
TRBV19	14	TRBD1	TRBJ1-6	few	TGTGCCAGTAACCCTACAGGGGTTCAATCACCCCTCCACTTT	CASNPTGVQSPLHF
TRBV5-5	14	-	TRBJ1-1	-	TGTGCCAGCAGCTTGGATCCGCGGACCACTGAAGCTTTCTTT	CASSLDPRTTEAFF
TRBV7-2	15	TRBD1	TRBJ1-4	-	TGTGCCAGCAGCTTAGATTTGACAGGGGGAAGAAAACTGTTTTTT	CASSLDLTGGRKLFF
TRBV5-4	13	-	TRBJ1-1	few	TGTGCCAGCAGCTTGGACGAGAACACTGAAGCTTTCTTT	CASSLDENTEAFF
TRBV18	15	-	TRBJ2-2	-	TGTGCCAGCTCTGGTGGGCTGCTGAACACCGGGGAGCTGTTTTTT	CASSGGLLNTGELFF
TRBV27	16	-	TRBJ1-5	-	TGTGCCAGCAGACCAGTTGCGGGGACGAGCAATCAGCCCCAGCATTTT	CASRPVAGTSNQPQHF
TRBV28	14	-	TRBJ2-5	-	TGTGCCAGCAGTTTTAGAGCCTGGGGAGAGACCCAGTACTTC	CASSFRAWGETQYF
TRBV21-1	15	-	TRBJ2-1	-	TGTGCCAGCAGCAAATCCGACTCGGGAACACATGAGCAGTTCTTC	CASSKSDSGTHEQFF
TRBV7-6	13	TRBD2	TRBJ2-2	few	TGTGCCAGCAGCCCAACTAGCGATGGGGAGCTGTTTTTT	CASSPTSDGELFF
TRBV6-6	15	TRBD1	TRBJ2-7	-	TGTGCCAGCAGTTCCCCGGGACAGCAGAAGTACGAGCAGTACTTC	CASSSPGQQKYEQYF
TRBV5-4	15	-	TRBJ1-6	few	TGTGCCAGCAGCTTACGGGACCGTTATAATTCACCCCTCCACTTT	CASSLRDRYNSPLHF
TRBV9	15	TRBD1	TRBJ1-4	-	TGTGCCAGCAGCGTGGGGACAGGGGGCTATGAAAAACTGTTTTTT	CASSVGTGGYEKLFF
TRBV2	14	TRBD2	TRBJ2-1	-	TGTGCCAGCAGTGAACTAGCGGTTTACAATGAGCAGTTCTTC	CASSELAVYNEQFF
TRBV19	12	-	TRBJ1-5	once	TGTGCCAGTAATAGGGGGGCTCAGCCCCAGCATTTT	CASNRGAQPQHF
TRBV6-6	13	-	TRBJ1-4	-	TGTGCCAGCAGTCGGGACTATAATGAAAAACTGTTTTTT	CASSRDYNEKLFF
TRBV10-3	14	TRBD2	TRBJ2-5	-	TGTGCCATTCGGACTAGCGGGAGGGAAGAGACCCAGTACTTC	CAIRTSGREETQYF
TRBV7-9	15	TRBD2	TRBJ2-1	few	TGTGCCAGCAGCGCGAGCGGGGGGCACGACAATGAGCAGTTCTTC	CASSASGGHDNEQFF
TRBV28	14	-	TRBJ1-2	large	TGTGCCAGCAGTCCCAGCGCGGGGGCATATGGCTACACCTTC	CASSPSAGAYGYTF
TRBV27	13	-	TRBJ1-1	-	TGTGCCAGCAGTTTATCGTATGACGCTGAAGCTTTCTTT	CASSLSYDAEAFF
TRBV7-9	14	-	TRBJ1-2	few	TGTGCCAGCAGCAAACTAACAGGGATCCACGGCTACACCTTC	CASSKLTGIHGYTF
TRBV11-2	13	-	TRBJ1-1	-	TGTGCCAGCAGCTCGGTGACAGTCACTGAAGCTTTCTTT	CASSSVTVTEAFF
TRBV2	12	-	TRBJ2-3	-	TGTGCCAGCAGTGAAGGCACAGATACGCAGTATTTT	CASSEGTDTQYF
TRBV6-5	15	-	TRBJ1-3	few	TGTGCCAGCAGTTACCGAAACAGGGCTGGAAACACCATATATTTT	CASSYRNRAGNTIYF
TRBV6-1	16	-	TRBJ1-4	-	TGTGCCAGCAGTGAACTCCTCGGGGGAGGGAGTGAAAAACTGTTTTTT	CASSELLGGGSEKLFF
TRBV7-8	17	-	TRBJ1-6	-	TGTGCCAGCAGCTTAAGTGAACACGCGACGATAAATTCACCCCTCCACTTT	CASSLSEHATINSPLHF
TRBV5-4	13	-	TRBJ2-5	-	TGTGCCAGCAGTTCGCAGGGTACAGAGACCCAGTACTTC	CASSSQGTETQYF
TRBV7-2	15	TRBD2	TRBJ2-7	-	TGTGCCAGCAGTGGGCTAGCGGGAGGGGGCTACGAGCAGTACTTC	CASSGLAGGGYEQYF
TRBV5-6	16	-	TRBJ1-5	once	TGTGCCAGCAGCACACGAGGGAAGGGATTCGGACAGCCCCAGCATTTT	CASSTRGKGFGQPQHF
TRBV29-1	14	TRBD1	TRBJ1-1	-	TGCAGCGCAGGATCAGGCAGGGGGGGCTTTGAAGCTTTCTTT	CSAGSGRGGFEAFF
TRBV5-1	14	-	TRBJ2-7	-	TGCGCCAGCAGCTTGGTTGCAGGGACCCTCGAGCAGTACTTC	CASSLVAGTLEQYF
TRBV6-5	15	TRBD2	TRBJ2-1	once	TGTGCCAGCAGTTACACTAGCGGGATTCAGTCCGAGCAGTTCTTC	CASSYTSGIQSEQFF
TRBV28	14	-	TRBJ1-5	few	TGTGCCAGCAGTCGTCCTGTCACCCATCAGCCCCAGCATTTT	CASSRPVTHQPQHF
TRBV27	16	-	TRBJ1-5	few	TGTGCCAGCAGTTTAAGGTGGGTGCGGGGCAATCAGCCCCAGCATTTT	CASSLRWVRGNQPQHF
TRBV7-2	15	-	TRBJ1-5	-	TGTGCCAGCAGCTTAGCGCTAGGGGGTAGTCAGCCCCAGCATTTT	CASSLALGGSQPQHF
TRBV5-1	13	-	TRBJ2-5	few	TGCGCCAGCAGCTTGAACGTGGAGGAGACCCAGTACTTC	CASSLNVEETQYF